Below are 29 T cell receptor beta chains sequenced from a single sample in a study of blood T cell repertoires in COVID-19. The repertoire was sequenced with immunoSEQ multiplex PCR; TCRdb's copy has only in-frame clones and lacks some. The data hold around 65,000 clones, with approximately 83% observed a single time. The source material was peripheral blood. Receptors were obtained from a human donor in a cohort sampled during active COVID-19.

The chain carries TRBV7-6 and TRBJ2-2; a weak D match, TRBD2 (6 bases). Looked up from germline, CDR1 is SGHVS and CDR2 is FNYEAQ. CDR3 length equals 15 residues. Trimming took off 4 bases at V and 6 bases at J, with 15 bases between the two ends. The CDR3 DNA is TGTGCCAGCAGCTCACTAGCTATTGGGGCCGGGGAGCTGTTTTTT. It codes for CASSSLAIGAGELFF.

The V call is TRBV2, the J call TRBJ2-1; 9 positions agree with TRBD1. This CDR3 contains 16 residues. The germline V gene has CDR1 SNHLY and CDR2 FYNNEI. V lost 6 bases to trimming and J lost 5 bases; unmatched junction nucleotides: 11. CDR3 in amino acids: CASSLLQGASHNEQFF. As DNA, the CDR3 is TGTGCCAGCAGCCTTTTACAGGGGGCGTCCCACAATGAGCAGTTCTTC.

Here the CDR3 reads CASSRTGRIPSGNTIYF. CDR3 nucleotide sequence: TGTGCCAGCAGTCGGACAGGACGAATTCCCTCTGGAAACACCATATATTTT. This chain uses TRBV27 with TRBJ1-3, with 7 nucleotides matching TRBD1. Germline CDR1 reads MNHEY; CDR2 reads SMNVEV (reference sequence). There are 17 residues in the CDR3. The V gene end was trimmed by 5 bases and the J gene end by 0 bases; junction bases not matched to a gene: 10.

The gene calls are TRBV28 and TRBJ1-5; D is ambiguous. Between the trimmed V and J ends, which lost 3 bases and 3 bases, there was a span of 18 bases. Germline-derived CDR1 and CDR2 are MDHEN and SYDVKM. This CDR3 has 17 residues. Here the CDR3 DNA reads TGTGCCAGCAGTTTCTTAGCAGTTGGCAGAATCAATCAGCCCCAGCATTTT. The encoded protein is CASSFLAVGRINQPQHF.

This clone was detected once. The J gene is TRBJ2-1, the V gene TRBV13; TRBD1 matches at 9 bases. The V and J ends lost 5 bases and 6 bases, in that order; junction bases with no gene match: 5. Germline values: CDR1 PRHDT, CDR2 FYEKMQ (reference sequence). This CDR3 has 14 amino acids. The CDR3 is CASSTGQGGNEQFF. In DNA, the CDR3 is TGTGCCAGCAGCACGGGACAGGGCGGCAATGAGCAGTTCTTC.

The rearrangement uses TRBV6-6 and TRBJ2-7; TRBD1 matches at 9 bases. Trimming removed 5 bases from V and 4 bases from J; junction bases left unmatched: 9. The CDR3 runs to 15 residues. Germline assignment: CDR1 MNHNY and CDR2 SVGAGI (reference sequence). This CDR3 is CASSEPQGARYEQYF. The CDR3 nucleotides read TGTGCCAGCAGTGAGCCACAGGGGGCGCGTTACGAGCAGTACTTC.

The chain carries TRBV27 and TRBJ2-5, with D maybe TRBD2 (6 bases). This CDR3 is built from 14 residues. The V gene lost 2 bases and the J gene lost 5 bases, with 12 bases spanning the gap. Germline CDR1 is MNHEY and CDR2 is SMNVEV (reference sequence). The CDR3: CASSLAGWGETQYF. CDR3 bases: TGTGCCAGCAGTTTAGCGGGGTGGGGGGAGACCCAGTACTTC.

This clone was observed a single time. CDR3 coding DNA: TGTGCCAGCAGCCCACCCAGCGGGAGGGTATCCTACGAGCAGTACTTC. It specifies CASSPPSGRVSYEQYF. The V gene is TRBV7-2, the J gene TRBJ2-7, with TRBD2 identical over 10 bases. J gave up 1 base and V 5 bases, and 8 bases lay outside the gene matches. The CDR3 has 16 amino acids. The germline V gene encodes CDR1 SGHTA and CDR2 FQGNSA. Combining the CDR3 with reference TRBV7-2 and TRBJ2-7 gives the whole variable domain GAGVSQSPSNKVTEKGKDVELRCDPISGHTALYWYRQSLGQGLEFLIYFQGNSAPDKSGLPSDRFSAERTGGSVSTLTIQRTQQEDSAVYLCASSPPSGRVSYEQYFGPGTRLTVT.

V is TRBV15 and J is TRBJ2-3, with D tentatively TRBD1 (6 bases). CDR1 is LNHNV and CDR2 is YYDKDF in the germline V gene (reference sequence). V was pared by 0 bases and J by 4 bases, with 11 bases between. The CDR3 extends over 15 amino acids. The CDR3 DNA follows: TGTGCCACCAGCAGAGATGGGCCAGGGGCAGATACGCAGTATTTT. Translated: CATSRDGPGADTQYF. The full variable domain, completed using reference TRBV15 and TRBJ2-3, is DAMVIQNPRYQVTQFGKPVTLSCSQTLNHNVMYWYQQKSSQAPKLLFHYYDKDFNNEADTPDNFQSRRPNTSFCFLDIRSPGLGDTAMYLCATSRDGPGADTQYFGPGTRLTVL.

V gene TRBV21-1 combines with J gene TRBJ2-7; the table's D call, TRBD2, has no DNA check behind it. TRBV21-1 is tagged as a pseudogene. CDR3 length: 16 amino acids. CDR3 residues: CASSNPTSGSTYEQYF. In nucleotides, the CDR3 is TGTGCCAGCAGCAACCCGACTAGCGGGAGCACCTACGAGCAGTACTTC.

The V gene is TRBV7-2, the J gene TRBJ2-5; 9 bases match TRBD2. V lost 1 base to trimming and J lost 2 bases; unmatched junction nucleotides: 5. Germline CDR1 reads SGHTA; CDR2 reads FQGNSA. The CDR3 extends over 16 amino acids. The CDR3 DNA reads TGTGCCAGCAGCTTAGGGCTAGCGGGGCCACAAGAGACCCAGTACTTC. Protein: CASSLGLAGPQETQYF. Drawing the rest from reference TRBV7-2 and TRBJ2-5, the complete variable domain is GAGVSQSPSNKVTEKGKDVELRCDPISGHTALYWYRQSLGQGLEFLIYFQGNSAPDKSGLPSDRFSAERTGGSVSTLTIQRTQQEDSAVYLCASSLGLAGPQETQYFGPGTRLLVL.

The chain recombines TRBV5-1 with TRBJ1-2, with 7 bases that match TRBD1. After removal of 2 bases from V and 2 bases from J, the junction contained 3 bases not matched to a gene. The germline CDR1 and CDR2 sequences are SGHRS and YFSETQ. The CDR3 runs 14 residues. The CDR3 sequence: CASSFQGQNYGYTF. The CDR3 DNA reads as TGCGCCAGCAGCTTCCAGGGACAGAACTATGGCTACACCTTC. Supplemented by reference TRBV5-1 and TRBJ1-2, the full variable domain reads KAGVTQTPRYLIKTRGQQVTLSCSPISGHRSVSWYQQTPGQGLQFLFEYFSETQRNKGNFPGRFSGRQFSNSRSEMNVSTLELGDSALYLCASSFQGQNYGYTFGSGTRLTVV.

The chain recombines TRBV27 with TRBJ2-5, with a weak D call TRBD2 (6 bases). V lost 5 bases, J lost 5 bases, and 9 bases lay in between. Germline CDR1 reads MNHEY; CDR2 reads SMNVEV (reference sequence). CDR3 size: 12 residues. As DNA, the CDR3 is TGTGCCAGCAGTAGACGGGGGGAGACCCAGTACTTC. It specifies CASSRRGETQYF.

The rearrangement uses TRBV12-5 and TRBJ2-6, with D hard to call. The CDR3 totals 15 residues. With 1 base removed from V and 0 bases from J, the gap between germline ends came to 4 bases. The germline V gene has CDR1 LGHNT and CDR2 FRNRAP. The CDR3 protein is CASGLAGSGANVLTF. CDR3 DNA: TGTGCTAGTGGTTTGGCCGGCTCTGGGGCCAACGTCCTGACTTTC.

This chain links TRBV6-5 with TRBJ2-7; 11 bases are a match to TRBD2. V shed 8 bases and J 4 bases; nucleotides not matched to a gene: 10. Looked up from germline, CDR1 is MNHEY and CDR2 is SVGAGI. The CDR3 sequence is 15 residues long. The CDR3 spells CASGKPGLAVYEQYF. In nucleotides, the CDR3 is TGTGCCAGCGGGAAACCGGGACTAGCGGTTTACGAGCAGTACTTC.

This chain connects TRBV7-2 to TRBJ1-1, with 10 positions matching TRBD1. V shed 0 bases, J shed 12 bases, and the junction held 7 bases outside the gene matches. CDR1 and CDR2 from the germline V gene are SGHTA and FQGNSA. The CDR3 contains 14 residues. For the CDR3, the DNA is TGTGCCAGCAGCTTAGCGGGACAGGGGTTTGTGTCTTTCTTT. It specifies CASSLAGQGFVSFF.

The rearrangement uses TRBV7-2 and TRBJ2-5; possibly TRBD2 for D (5 bases). CDR1 is SGHTA and CDR2 is FQGNSA in the germline V gene. This CDR3 has 19 residues. V lost 5 bases, J lost 5 bases, and 30 bases lay in between. CDR3 nucleotide sequence: TGTGCCAGCAGCCAAAAAAGGAGGACTTCCATGGGAACCGGGGAGACCCAGTACTTC. It is translated as CASSQKRRTSMGTGETQYF.

This chain uses TRBV29-1 with TRBJ1-4, with D perhaps TRBD1 (6 bases). V was trimmed by 6 bases and J by 8 bases, leaving 10 bases between them. The CDR3 contains 11 residues. Germline CDR1 reads SQVTM; CDR2 reads ANQGSEA. CDR3 amino acids: CSVRQEEKLFF. CDR3 in DNA: TGCAGCGTGCGACAGGAGGAAAAACTGTTTTTT.

The chain is built from TRBV27 and TRBJ1-2; TRBD1 agrees at 9 bases. The CDR3 loop spans 15 amino acids. V was pared by 5 bases and J by 1 base, with 5 bases of the junction left unmatched. Germline CDR1 reads MNHEY; CDR2 reads SMNVEV (reference sequence). The CDR3: CASSPRDRDNYGYTF. CDR3 DNA sequence: TGTGCCAGCAGTCCCCGGGACAGGGATAACTATGGCTACACCTTC.

The rearrangement joins TRBV19 to TRBJ1-1; weak D call: TRBD1 (5 bases). The CDR3 covers 14 residues. CDR1 and CDR2 from the germline V gene are LNHDA and SQIVND (reference sequence). Deletions cut 5 bases from V and 1 base from J, with 11 bases between. The chain's CDR3 is CASSPDGGNTEAFF. The CDR3 nucleotides read TGTGCCAGTAGTCCGGACGGGGGGAACACTGAAGCTTTCTTT.

On this clone: The junction departs from the called germline gene at one end, perhaps through a read error. The gene calls are TRBV7-8 and TRBJ2-7; 8 bases are a match to TRBD1. This CDR3 spans 16 amino acids. Germline CDR1 and CDR2: SGHVS and FQNEAQ. CDR3 residues: CASSLAPGTGFYEQYF. The CDR3 nucleotides read TGTGCCAGCAGCCTAGCTCCCGGGACAGGATTCTACGAGCAGTACTTC.

This clone was found once. V gene TRBV5-1 combines with J gene TRBJ2-5; D uncertain. Germline V gene lookup returns CDR1 SGHRS and CDR2 YFSETQ. The V gene lost 2 bases and the J gene lost 5 bases, with 4 bases spanning the gap. The CDR3 totals 11 residues. The DNA of the CDR3 is TGCGCCAGCAGCTTATCGGAGACCCAGTACTTC. Amino acids: CASSLSETQYF.

The V and J genes are TRBV7-3 and TRBJ2-7; TRBD1 agrees at 9 bases. CDR1 is SGHTA and CDR2 is FQGTGA in the germline V gene. V shed 5 bases, J shed 6 bases, and the junction held 8 bases outside the gene matches. The CDR3 loop spans 14 amino acids. The CDR3 DNA sequence: TGTGCCAGCAGCCAGACCGGGACAGGGAGCGAGCAGTACTTC. The encoded protein is CASSQTGTGSEQYF.

The table lists this clone with a count of one. The CDR3, as DNA: TGTGCCAGCAGCTTAGGAGGAGCCGGGGAAAGGGCTCGGGCTTTCTTT. It yields the protein CASSLGGAGERARAFF. The chain has TRBV7-6 and TRBJ1-1; D uncertain. CDR1 and CDR2 from the germline V gene are SGHVS and FNYEAQ. Trimming left V 1 base short and J 11 bases short, with 23 bases between. The CDR3 consists of 16 residues.

V and J are TRBV19 and TRBJ1-2, with D perhaps matching TRBD1 (6 bases). Deletions cut 3 bases from V and 2 bases from J, with 10 bases between. In germline, CDR1 is LNHDA, CDR2 SQIVND (reference sequence). The CDR3 is 14 amino acids. The CDR3 here is CASSIFTGNYGYTF. DNA of the CDR3: TGTGCCAGTAGTATTTTTACAGGGAACTATGGCTACACCTTC.

This clone turned up a few times. The genes are TRBV5-4 and TRBJ2-7, with D possibly TRBD2 on 5 matching bases. Germline CDR1 reads SGHNT; CDR2 reads YYREEE (reference sequence). V was cut by 5 bases and J by 7 bases, with 19 bases left in between. The CDR3 totals 14 residues. The CDR3 DNA is TGTGCCAGCAGGACCACCTTGGACTTAAGTGAGCAGTACTTC. It yields the protein CASRTTLDLSEQYF.

The chain has TRBV11-2 and TRBJ1-6, with 7 nucleotides matching TRBD1. The length of the CDR3 is 14 residues. Germline V gene data show CDR1 as SGHAT and CDR2 as FQNNGV. The ends lost 3 bases at V and 7 bases at J; junction bases unmatched: 3. The CDR3 DNA is TGTGCCAGCAGCTTGGGCAGGGGGAATTCACCCCTCCACTTT. Amino acids: CASSLGRGNSPLHF.

The chain combines TRBV24-1 with TRBJ2-3, with 14 bases matching TRBD2. This CDR3 is built from 19 residues. Germline V gene data show CDR1 as KGHDR and CDR2 as SFDVKD. Germline trimming cut 4 bases from V and 3 bases from J; bases unmatched to any gene: 11. The CDR3 loop reads CATSDPPGTSGSGTDTQYF. DNA of the CDR3: TGTGCCACCAGTGACCCCCCCGGGACTAGCGGGAGTGGAACAGATACGCAGTATTTT.

This sequence joins TRBV5-1 and TRBJ2-7; 7 nucleotides align to TRBD2. The CDR3 is made up of 14 amino acids. The V segment lost 4 bases and the J segment 7 bases; nucleotides outside the gene matches: 11. CDR1 is SGHRS, CDR2 YFSETQ, per germline. The CDR3 sequence: CASSGRGPPAEQYF. CDR3 bases: TGCGCCAGCAGCGGGAGGGGCCCTCCGGCAGAGCAGTACTTC.